This T cell receptor beta chain was obtained from a study of identical twins. Study observations and caveats: There is a chance that invariant MAIT and iNKT cells partially muddied zero-insertion analyses. Models came in too low on out-of-frame TCR alpha sharing in monozygotic twins. Sequences that were beta out-of-frame showed weaker excess twin sharing.

This clonotype was counted at least ten times. As yet, its antigen is unknown. V was pared by 4 bases and J by 5 bases, with 14 bases between. The CDR3 has 14 amino acids. From germline, CDR1 is SGHAT and CDR2 FQNNGV. TCRdb redid the calling of the 5' RACE reads with MiXCR, one entry per CDR3 protein. This sample has 1.5 million to 2 million distinct CDR3 sequences, with roughly 35% found just once. The chain couples TRBV11-2 to TRBJ1-2, with a possible D match to TRBD1 (6 bases). The receptor was isolated from a newborn girl in good health. The sample consisted of cord blood. In DNA, the CDR3 is TGTGCCAGCAGCTCATACAGGGTGCCTTATGGCTACACCTTC. This sequence encodes CASSSYRVPYGYTF. The full variable domain, completed using reference TRBV11-2 and TRBJ1-2, is EAGVAQSPRYKIIEKRQSVAFWCNPISGHATLYWYQQILGQGPKLLIQFQNNGVVDDSQLPKDRFSAERLKGVDSTLKIQPAKLEDSAVYLCASSSYRVPYGYTFGSGTRLTVV.